The 22 T cell receptor beta chains listed next were all sequenced from one sample in a study of blood T cell repertoires in COVID-19. This table comes from immunoSEQ multiplex PCR, and its TCRdb copy is limited to in-frame clones, with some not included. The sample lists around 90,000 clones, about four fifths occurring once. Sequencing was done on a sample of peripheral blood. These receptors originate from a human donor in a cohort sampled during active COVID-19.

The chain couples TRBV18 to TRBJ2-7, with 9 nucleotides matching TRBD2. V shed 2 bases and J 3 bases; nucleotides not matched to a gene: 2. CDR1 is KGHSH, CDR2 LQKENI, per germline. The CDR3 is 14 amino acids. The CDR3 reads CASSPRREGYEQYF. CDR3 in DNA: TGTGCCAGCTCACCAAGGCGGGAGGGCTACGAGCAGTACTTC.

The V and J genes are TRBV28 and TRBJ2-7, with TRBD1 matching 11 bases. The ends lost 5 bases at V and 2 bases at J; junction bases unmatched: 8. In germline, CDR1 is MDHEN, CDR2 SYDVKM. This CDR3 contains 16 residues. The CDR3 DNA reads TGTGCCAGCAGTACGATTCCGGGACAGGGGGCCTACGAGCAGTACTTC. This translates into CASSTIPGQGAYEQYF.

This chain connects TRBV18 to TRBJ1-1; D call uncertain. The ends were cut back, 2 bases at V and 1 base at J, with 8 bases in the middle. Germline V gene lookup returns CDR1 KGHSH and CDR2 LQKENI. CDR3 length: 14 amino acids. This chain's CDR3 is CASSPVSGNTEAFF. In DNA, the CDR3 is TGTGCCAGCTCACCAGTATCGGGGAACACTGAAGCTTTCTTT.

The chain is built from TRBV28 and TRBJ1-4; 8 bases match TRBD1. The CDR3 spans 15 residues. V lost 3 bases to trimming and J lost 7 bases; unmatched junction nucleotides: 7. Looked up from germline, CDR1 is MDHEN and CDR2 is SYDVKM. In DNA, the CDR3 is TGTGCCAGCAGTTTGCAAAACAGGGGGAGTGAAAAACTGTTTTTT. Translation: CASSLQNRGSEKLFF.

This chain links TRBV21-1 with TRBJ2-5; the table assigns TRBD2, which was not confirmed against the DNA. TRBV21-1 is a recognized pseudogene. The CDR3 runs 21 residues. The CDR3 nucleotides read TGTGCCAGCAGAGAGGGGCGGGAGCAGCCTCGTTTCCGTCCGTTCCAAGAGACCCAGTACTTC. Amino acid sequence: CASREGREQPRFRPFQETQYF.

The genes are TRBV19 and TRBJ2-7, with 10 nucleotides matching TRBD2. The CDR3 runs to 16 residues. CDR1 is LNHDA and CDR2 is SQIVND in the germline V gene (reference sequence). Trimming at V came to 1 base and at J to 5 bases, leaving 8 bases not matched to a gene. Here the CDR3 DNA reads TGTGCCAGTAGTATAGGGAGCGGGAGGGCCGGGAACGAGCAGTACTTC. Protein product: CASSIGSGRAGNEQYF.

V is TRBV7-2 and J is TRBJ1-4, with 7 nucleotides matching TRBD1. Germline CDR1 reads SGHTA; CDR2 reads FQGNSA. The CDR3 extends over 16 amino acids. V dropped 1 base and J dropped 2; count of bases not matched to a gene: 4. CDR3 residues: CASSLGLGQTNEKLFF. Written as DNA, the CDR3 is TGTGCCAGCAGCTTAGGCCTGGGACAGACTAATGAAAAACTGTTTTTT.

The chain joins TRBV6-2 or TRBV6-3 to TRBJ1-5; the D gene is possibly TRBD1 (6 bases). This CDR3 is built from 15 residues. Trimming removed 5 bases from V and 2 bases from J, with 13 bases in between. Looked up from germline, CDR1 is MNHEY and CDR2 is SVGEGT. The CDR3 DNA sequence: TGTGCCAGCAGTCAGGGGTTTACGCGCAATCAGCCCCAGCATTTT. Protein sequence: CASSQGFTRNQPQHF.

V gene TRBV2 combines with J gene TRBJ2-1, with 9 bases that match TRBD1. CDR1 is SNHLY, CDR2 FYNNEI, per germline. With 6 bases clipped from V and 6 bases from J, the junction kept 12 bases outside the gene matches. The CDR3 contains 16 residues. CDR3 DNA sequence: TGTGCCAGCAGCGAAATCGGGACAGGGATTGGCAATGAGCAGTTCTTC. This sequence encodes CASSEIGTGIGNEQFF.

This rearrangement joins TRBV2 to TRBJ1-6; possibly TRBD1 for D (5 bases). V shed 2 bases and J shed 7 bases, with 15 bases lying between them. The germline V gene has CDR1 SNHLY and CDR2 FYNNEI. The CDR3 has 16 residues. CDR3 sequence (DNA): TGTGCCAGCAGTGAATCCCCGCAGGGTGGGAATTCACCCCTCCACTTT. It yields the protein CASSESPQGGNSPLHF.

This sequence joins TRBV7-8 and TRBJ2-7, with TRBD1 identical over 7 bases. The CDR3 sequence is 14 residues long. Germline CDR1 and CDR2: SGHVS and FQNEAQ. Unmatched junction bases numbered 8, after V lost 5 bases and J lost 4 bases. The chain's CDR3 is CASSRQGLGYEQYF. The CDR3, as DNA: TGTGCCAGCAGCCGACAGGGTTTGGGGTACGAGCAGTACTTC.

This clone has a single count. CDR3 nucleotides: TGTGCCAGTAGTACGGGTCCAGGGAAGCAAGAGACCCAGTACTTC. Protein product: CASSTGPGKQETQYF. V usage is TRBV19 and J usage is TRBJ2-5, with a weak D call TRBD1 (5 bases). The CDR3 length is 15 residues. V lost 4 bases and J 2 bases, leaving 14 bases between the germline ends. Per the germline V gene, CDR1 is LNHDA and CDR2 is SQIVND (reference sequence).

The chain employs TRBV6-1 and TRBJ2-7; possible D gene TRBD2, 5 bases. The germline gives CDR1 MNHNS, CDR2 SASEGT. V gave up 2 bases and J gave up 2 bases, with 13 bases separating them. There are 15 residues in the CDR3. CDR3 protein: CASSELSAGPYEQYF. The DNA for the CDR3 is TGTGCCAGCAGTGAATTAAGTGCGGGCCCCTACGAGCAGTACTTC.

The V call is TRBV11-2, the J call TRBJ1-1; no clear D. Trimming removed 5 bases at V and 6 bases at J, with 16 bases between. Germline CDR1 SGHAT, CDR2 FQNNGV. The CDR3 is 14 residues long. In DNA form, the CDR3 reads TGTGCCAGCAGCCTGTTGGGAGAGACGGCTGAAGCTTTCTTT. It is translated as CASSLLGETAEAFF.

J is TRBJ2-5 and V is TRBV7-3; the D is unclear. The ends were cut back, 5 bases at V and 2 bases at J, with 9 bases in the middle. This CDR3 is 13 amino acids long. CDR1 SGHTA and CDR2 FQGTGA come from the germline V gene. This chain's CDR3 is CASSNLAQETQYF. Written as DNA, the CDR3 is TGTGCCAGCAGCAATTTAGCACAAGAGACCCAGTACTTC.

The chain couples TRBV19 to TRBJ1-1; D is uncertain. The V gene's germline CDR1 is LNHDA and CDR2 SQIVND (reference sequence). The length of the CDR3 is 12 residues. V dropped 8 bases and J dropped 1 base, with 8 bases sitting between them. CDR3 coding DNA: TGTGCCAGTGTTCTCTGGAACACTGAAGCTTTCTTT. This encodes CASVLWNTEAFF.

This chain links TRBV14 with TRBJ2-5, with 9 bases that match TRBD1. J gave up 2 bases and V 5 bases, and 6 bases lay outside the gene matches. The CDR3 extends over 15 amino acids. Germline-derived CDR1 and CDR2 are SGHDN and FVKESK. DNA of the CDR3: TGTGCCAGCAGCTCCCGGACAGGGGTTCAAGAGACCCAGTACTTC. Amino acid sequence: CASSSRTGVQETQYF. Supplemented by reference TRBV14 and TRBJ2-5, the full variable domain reads EAGVTQFPSHSVIEKGQTVTLRCDPISGHDNLYWYRRVMGKEIKFLLHFVKESKQDESGMPNNRFLAERTGGTYSTLKVQPAELEDSGVYFCASSSRTGVQETQYFGPGTRLLVL.

This clone has a single count. The gene calls are TRBV6-6 and TRBJ1-1, with a weak D call TRBD1 (6 bases). CDR3 size: 13 residues. CDR1 and CDR2 from the germline V gene are MNHNY and SVGAGI (reference sequence). Trimming removed 0 bases from V and 7 bases from J, with 9 bases in between. The CDR3 reads CASSYSRGGEAFF. In DNA form, the CDR3 reads TGTGCCAGCAGTTACTCGAGGGGGGGTGAAGCTTTCTTT.

The V call is TRBV21-1, the J call TRBJ2-7; the D segment call TRBD2 is taken from the table without a DNA check. TRBV21-1 is described as a pseudogene. The CDR3 is 16 amino acids. The CDR3 DNA follows: TGTGCCAGCAGCTCCCGACTAGCGGGCCACTCCTACGAGCAGTACTTC. This codes for CASSSRLAGHSYEQYF.

CDR3 amino acids: CASISTGTHYTEAFF. As DNA, the CDR3 is TGTGCCAGCATTTCTACCGGGACTCATTACACTGAAGCTTTCTTT. The genes are TRBV6-5 and TRBJ1-1; D perhaps matches TRBD1 (5 bases). Deletions cut 7 bases from V and 3 bases from J, with 18 bases between. The CDR3 contains 15 residues. The germline V gene encodes CDR1 MNHEY and CDR2 SVGAGI.

The chain is built from TRBV24-1 and TRBJ2-3, with 7 nucleotides matching TRBD1. CDR1 is KGHDR and CDR2 is SFDVKD in the germline V gene. The CDR3 is 16 residues long. J gave up 1 base and V 3 bases, and 6 bases lay outside the gene matches. The CDR3, as DNA: TGTGCCACCAGTGATCGTGCTCAGGGGGGCACAGATACGCAGTATTTT. Its protein is CATSDRAQGGTDTQYF.

This clone is medium-sized in the sample. This chain links TRBV7-8 with TRBJ2-7; D call uncertain. In germline, CDR1 is SGHVS, CDR2 FQNEAQ. The V and J ends lost 3 bases and 2 bases respectively, with 5 bases between them. This CDR3 comprises 12 residues. CDR3 region: CASSFEAYEQYF. CDR3 bases: TGTGCCAGCAGCTTCGAGGCCTACGAGCAGTACTTC.